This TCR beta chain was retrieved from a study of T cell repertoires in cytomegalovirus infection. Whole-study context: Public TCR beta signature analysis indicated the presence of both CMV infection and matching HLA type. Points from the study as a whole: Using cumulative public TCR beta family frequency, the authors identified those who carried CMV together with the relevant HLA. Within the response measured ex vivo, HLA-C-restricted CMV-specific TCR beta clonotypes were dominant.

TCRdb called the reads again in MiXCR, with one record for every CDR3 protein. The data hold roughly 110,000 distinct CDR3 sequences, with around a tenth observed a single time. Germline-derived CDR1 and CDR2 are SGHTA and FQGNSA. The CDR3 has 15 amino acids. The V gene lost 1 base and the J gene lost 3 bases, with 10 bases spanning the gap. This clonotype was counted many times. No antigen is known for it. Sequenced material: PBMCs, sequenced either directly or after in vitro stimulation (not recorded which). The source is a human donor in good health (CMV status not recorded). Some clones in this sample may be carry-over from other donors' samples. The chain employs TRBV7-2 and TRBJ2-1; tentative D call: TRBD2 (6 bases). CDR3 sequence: CASSLDRGVYNEQFF. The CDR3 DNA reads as TGTGCCAGCAGCTTAGACCGCGGGGTCTACAATGAGCAGTTCTTC.